The clone carrying this T cell receptor beta chain has at least ten counts. With 3 bases removed from V and 4 bases from J, the gap between germline ends came to 10 bases. This CDR3 is 14 amino acids long. Germline CDR1 MNHNS, CDR2 SASEGT. The data originate from a study of Graves' ophthalmopathy and Graves' hyperthyroidism. Amplifying from RNA transcripts, the study obtained TCR beta CDR3 regions. First-round RT-PCR used HTBI primers; second-round multiplex PCR followed. MiXCR was run by TCRdb on the multiplex PCR reads, yielding one entry per CDR3 protein. This table has 300,000 to 400,000 distinct CDR3 sequences, roughly 16% appearing once. Ophthalmopathy donors were characterized by moderate-to-severe activity, CAS of at least 3, NOSPECS of at least 4, and duration under 3 months. Exclusion applied to patients with other autoimmune diseases, uncontrolled infections, pregnancy or lactation. Sampling approximately 11 ml of fresh peripheral blood provided the PBMCs.

The sample taken for sequencing was peripheral blood. The sequence was obtained from an adult man with Graves' ophthalmopathy. The V and J genes are TRBV6-1 and TRBJ1-5; the D is unclear. The CDR3: CASSDSTVNQPQHF. Written as DNA, the CDR3 is TGTGCCAGCAGTGATTCTACAGTTAATCAGCCCCAGCATTTT.